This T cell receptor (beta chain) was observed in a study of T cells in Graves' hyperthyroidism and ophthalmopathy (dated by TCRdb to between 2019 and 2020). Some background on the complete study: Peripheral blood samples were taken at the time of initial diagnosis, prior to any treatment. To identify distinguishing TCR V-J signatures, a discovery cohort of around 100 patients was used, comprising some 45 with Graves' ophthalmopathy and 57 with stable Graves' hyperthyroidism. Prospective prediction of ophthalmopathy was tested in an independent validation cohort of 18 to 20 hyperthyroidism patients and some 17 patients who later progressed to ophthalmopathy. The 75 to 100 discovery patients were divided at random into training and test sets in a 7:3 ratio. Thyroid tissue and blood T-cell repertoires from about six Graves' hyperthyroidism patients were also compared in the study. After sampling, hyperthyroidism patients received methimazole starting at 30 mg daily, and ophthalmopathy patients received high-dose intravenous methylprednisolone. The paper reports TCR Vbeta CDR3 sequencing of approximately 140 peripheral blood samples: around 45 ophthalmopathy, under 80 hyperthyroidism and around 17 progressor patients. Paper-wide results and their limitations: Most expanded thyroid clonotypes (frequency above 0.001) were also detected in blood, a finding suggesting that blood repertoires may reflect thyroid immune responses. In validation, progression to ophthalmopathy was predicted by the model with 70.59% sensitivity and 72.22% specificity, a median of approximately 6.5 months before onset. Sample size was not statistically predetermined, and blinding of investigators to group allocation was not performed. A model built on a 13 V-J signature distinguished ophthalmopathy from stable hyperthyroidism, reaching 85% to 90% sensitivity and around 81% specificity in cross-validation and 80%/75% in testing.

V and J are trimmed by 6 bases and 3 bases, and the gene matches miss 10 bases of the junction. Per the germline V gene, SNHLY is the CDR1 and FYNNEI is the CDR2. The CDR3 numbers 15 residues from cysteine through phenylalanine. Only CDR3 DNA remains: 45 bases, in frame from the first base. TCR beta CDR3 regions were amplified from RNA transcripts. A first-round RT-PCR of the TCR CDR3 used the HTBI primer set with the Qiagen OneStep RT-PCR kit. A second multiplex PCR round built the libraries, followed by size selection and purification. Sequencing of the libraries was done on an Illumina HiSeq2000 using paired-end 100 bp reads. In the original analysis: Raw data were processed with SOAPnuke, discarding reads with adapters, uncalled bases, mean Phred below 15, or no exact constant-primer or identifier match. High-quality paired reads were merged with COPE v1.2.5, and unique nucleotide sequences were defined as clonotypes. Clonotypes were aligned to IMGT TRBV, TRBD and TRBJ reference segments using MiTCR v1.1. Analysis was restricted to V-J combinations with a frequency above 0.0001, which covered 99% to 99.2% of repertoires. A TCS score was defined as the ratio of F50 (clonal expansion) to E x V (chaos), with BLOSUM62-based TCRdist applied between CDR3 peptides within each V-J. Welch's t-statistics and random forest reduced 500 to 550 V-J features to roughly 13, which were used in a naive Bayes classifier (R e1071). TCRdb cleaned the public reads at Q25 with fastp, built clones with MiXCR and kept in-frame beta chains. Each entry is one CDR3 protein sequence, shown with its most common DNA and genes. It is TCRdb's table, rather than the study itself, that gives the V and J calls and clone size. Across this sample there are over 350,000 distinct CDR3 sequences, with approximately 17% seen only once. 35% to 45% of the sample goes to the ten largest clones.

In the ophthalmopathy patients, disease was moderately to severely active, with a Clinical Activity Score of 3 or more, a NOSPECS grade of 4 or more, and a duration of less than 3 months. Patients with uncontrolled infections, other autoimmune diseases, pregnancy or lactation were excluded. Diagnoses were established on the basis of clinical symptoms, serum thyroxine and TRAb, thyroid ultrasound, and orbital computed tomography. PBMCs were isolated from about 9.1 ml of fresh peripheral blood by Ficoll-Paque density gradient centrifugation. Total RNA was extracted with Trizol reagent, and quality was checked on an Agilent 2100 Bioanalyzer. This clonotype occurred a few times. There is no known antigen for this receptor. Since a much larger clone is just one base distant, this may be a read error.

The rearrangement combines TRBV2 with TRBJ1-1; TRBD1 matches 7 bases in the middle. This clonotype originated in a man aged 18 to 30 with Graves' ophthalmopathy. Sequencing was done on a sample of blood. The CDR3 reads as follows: CASSAHRDSDTEAFF. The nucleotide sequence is TGTGCCAGCAGCGCCCACCGGGACAGTGACACTGAAGCTTTCTTT.